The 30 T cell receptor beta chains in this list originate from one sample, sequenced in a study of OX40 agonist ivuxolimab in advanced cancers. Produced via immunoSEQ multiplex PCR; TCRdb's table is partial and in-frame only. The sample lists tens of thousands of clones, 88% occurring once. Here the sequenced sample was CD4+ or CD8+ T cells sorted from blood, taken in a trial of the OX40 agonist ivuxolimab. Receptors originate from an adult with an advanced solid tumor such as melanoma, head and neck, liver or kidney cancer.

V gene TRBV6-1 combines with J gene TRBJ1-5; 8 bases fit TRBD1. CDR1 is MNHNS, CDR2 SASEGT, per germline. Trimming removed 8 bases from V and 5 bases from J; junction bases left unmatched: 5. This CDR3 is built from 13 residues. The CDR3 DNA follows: TGTGCCAGCTCCCTGGGACAGGATCAGCCCCAGCATTTT. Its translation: CASSLGQDQPQHF.

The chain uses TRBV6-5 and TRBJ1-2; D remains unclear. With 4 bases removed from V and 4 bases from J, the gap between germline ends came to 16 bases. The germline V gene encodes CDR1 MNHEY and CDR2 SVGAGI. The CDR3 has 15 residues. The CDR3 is CASSSRTEGIYGYTF. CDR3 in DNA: TGTGCCAGCAGTTCTCGGACCGAGGGAATCTATGGCTACACCTTC.

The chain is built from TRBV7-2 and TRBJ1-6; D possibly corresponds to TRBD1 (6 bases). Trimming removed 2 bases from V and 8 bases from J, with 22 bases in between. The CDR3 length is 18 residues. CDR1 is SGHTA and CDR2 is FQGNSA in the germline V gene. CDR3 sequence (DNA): TGTGCCAGCAGCTTATCATGGGACACGGGTCGGGGAGATTCACCCCTCCACTTT. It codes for CASSLSWDTGRGDSPLHF.

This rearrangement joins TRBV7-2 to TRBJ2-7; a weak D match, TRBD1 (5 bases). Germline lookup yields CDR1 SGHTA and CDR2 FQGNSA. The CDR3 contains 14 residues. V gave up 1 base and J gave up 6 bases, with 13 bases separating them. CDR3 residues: CASSLGTPLPEQYF. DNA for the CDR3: TGTGCCAGCAGCTTAGGGACACCGTTGCCCGAGCAGTACTTC. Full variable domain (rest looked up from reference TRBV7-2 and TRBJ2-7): GAGVSQSPSNKVTEKGKDVELRCDPISGHTALYWYRQSLGQGLEFLIYFQGNSAPDKSGLPSDRFSAERTGGSVSTLTIQRTQQEDSAVYLCASSLGTPLPEQYFGPGTRLTVT.

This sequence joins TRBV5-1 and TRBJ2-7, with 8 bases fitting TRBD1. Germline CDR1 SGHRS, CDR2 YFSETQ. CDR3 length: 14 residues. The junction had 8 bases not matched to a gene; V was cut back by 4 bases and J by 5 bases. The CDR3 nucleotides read TGCGCCAGCAGCCTGGACAGGGCTTCCAACGAGCAGTACTTC. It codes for CASSLDRASNEQYF.

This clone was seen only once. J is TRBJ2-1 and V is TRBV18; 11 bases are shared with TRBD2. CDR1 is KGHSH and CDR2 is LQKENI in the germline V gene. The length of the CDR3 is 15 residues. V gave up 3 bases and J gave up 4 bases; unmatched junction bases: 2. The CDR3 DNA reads TGTGCCAGCTCACCCGGGACTAGCGGTTACAATGAGCAGTTCTTC. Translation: CASSPGTSGYNEQFF.

CDR3 protein: CASSLAQNSPLHF. The DNA of the CDR3 is TGTGCCAGCAGCTTAGCACAGAATTCACCCCTCCACTTT. The V gene is TRBV7-9, the J gene TRBJ1-6; D not resolved. V lost 0 bases and J 7 bases, leaving 4 bases between the germline ends. Per the germline V gene, CDR1 is SEHNR and CDR2 is FQNEAQ (reference sequence). There are 13 residues in the CDR3.

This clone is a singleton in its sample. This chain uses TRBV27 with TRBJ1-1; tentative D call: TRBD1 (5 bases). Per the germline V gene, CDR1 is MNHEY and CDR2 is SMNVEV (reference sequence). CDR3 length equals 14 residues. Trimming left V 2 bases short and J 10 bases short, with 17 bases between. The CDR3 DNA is TGTGCCAGCAGTTTAACAAGGGAACAGGTAGGAGCTTTCTTT. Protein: CASSLTREQVGAFF.

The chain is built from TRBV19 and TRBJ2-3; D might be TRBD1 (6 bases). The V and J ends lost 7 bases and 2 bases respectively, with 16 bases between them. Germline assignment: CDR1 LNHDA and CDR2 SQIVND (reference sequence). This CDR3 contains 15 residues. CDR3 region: CASTIVGAPTDTQYF. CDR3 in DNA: TGTGCCAGTACCATAGTGGGGGCTCCCACAGATACGCAGTATTTT.

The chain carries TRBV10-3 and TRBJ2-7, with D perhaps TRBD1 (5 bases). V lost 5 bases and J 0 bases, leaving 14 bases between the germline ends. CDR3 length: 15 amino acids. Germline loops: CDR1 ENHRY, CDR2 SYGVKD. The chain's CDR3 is CAISQTELLSYEQYF. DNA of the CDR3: TGTGCCATCAGTCAGACAGAGCTCCTCTCCTACGAGCAGTACTTC.

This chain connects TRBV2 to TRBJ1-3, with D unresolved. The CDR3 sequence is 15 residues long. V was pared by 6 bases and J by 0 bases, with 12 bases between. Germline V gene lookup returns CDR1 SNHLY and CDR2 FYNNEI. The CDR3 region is CASSAGFFSGNTIYF. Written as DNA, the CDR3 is TGTGCCAGCAGCGCGGGGTTTTTCTCTGGAAACACCATATATTTT. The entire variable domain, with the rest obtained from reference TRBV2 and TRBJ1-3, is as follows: EPEVTQTPSHQVTQMGQEVILRCVPISNHLYFYWYRQILGQKVEFLVSFYNNEISEKSEIFDDQFSVERPDGSNFTLKIRSTKLEDSAMYFCASSAGFFSGNTIYFGEGSWLTVV.

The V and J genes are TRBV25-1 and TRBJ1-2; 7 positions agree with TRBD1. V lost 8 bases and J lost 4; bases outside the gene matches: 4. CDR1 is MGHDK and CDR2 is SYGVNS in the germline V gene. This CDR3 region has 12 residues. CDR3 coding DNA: TGTGCCAGCCACGACAGGGTCTATGGCTACACCTTC. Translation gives CASHDRVYGYTF.

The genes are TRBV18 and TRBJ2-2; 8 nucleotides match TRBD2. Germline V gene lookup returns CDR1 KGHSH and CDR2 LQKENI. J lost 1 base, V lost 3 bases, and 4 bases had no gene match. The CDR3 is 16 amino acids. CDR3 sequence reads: CASSPQLAGNTGELFF. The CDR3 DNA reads TGTGCCAGCTCACCCCAGCTAGCGGGGAACACCGGGGAGCTGTTTTTT.

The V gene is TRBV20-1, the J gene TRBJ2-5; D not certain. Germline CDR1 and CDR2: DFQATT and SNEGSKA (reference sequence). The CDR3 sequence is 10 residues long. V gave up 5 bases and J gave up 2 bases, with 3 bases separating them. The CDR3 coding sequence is TGCAGTGCTCGGCAAGAGACCCAGTACTTC. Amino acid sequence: CSARQETQYF.

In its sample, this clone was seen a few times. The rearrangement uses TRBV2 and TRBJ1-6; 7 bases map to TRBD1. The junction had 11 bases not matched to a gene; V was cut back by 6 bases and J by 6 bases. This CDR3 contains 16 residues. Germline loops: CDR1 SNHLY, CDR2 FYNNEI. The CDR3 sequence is CASSESSGQFNSPLHF. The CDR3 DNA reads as TGTGCCAGCAGCGAGAGCTCGGGACAGTTTAATTCACCCCTCCACTTT.

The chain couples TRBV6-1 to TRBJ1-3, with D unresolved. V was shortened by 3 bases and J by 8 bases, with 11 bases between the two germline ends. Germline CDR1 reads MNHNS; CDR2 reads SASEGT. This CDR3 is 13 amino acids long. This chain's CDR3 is CASSDAVSDTIYF. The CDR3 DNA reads TGTGCCAGCAGTGACGCCGTCTCGGACACCATATATTTT.

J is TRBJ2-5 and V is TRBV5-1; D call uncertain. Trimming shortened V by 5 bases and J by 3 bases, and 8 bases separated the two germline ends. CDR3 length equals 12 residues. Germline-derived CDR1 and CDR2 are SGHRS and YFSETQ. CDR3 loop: CASRADEETQYF. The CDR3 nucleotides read TGCGCCAGCAGGGCTGACGAAGAGACCCAGTACTTC. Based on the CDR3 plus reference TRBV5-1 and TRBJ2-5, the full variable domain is KAGVTQTPRYLIKTRGQQVTLSCSPISGHRSVSWYQQTPGQGLQFLFEYFSETQRNKGNFPGRFSGRQFSNSRSEMNVSTLELGDSALYLCASRADEETQYFGPGTRLLVL.

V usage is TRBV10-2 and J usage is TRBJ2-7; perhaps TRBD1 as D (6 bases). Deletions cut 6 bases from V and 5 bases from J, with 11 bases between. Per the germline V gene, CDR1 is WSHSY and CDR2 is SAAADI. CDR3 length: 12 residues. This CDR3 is CASRGARNEQYF. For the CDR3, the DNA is TGCGCCAGCAGGGGGGCGAGGAACGAGCAGTACTTC.

CDR3 protein: CASSPRTAVNYGYTF. In DNA form, the CDR3 reads TGTGCCAGCTCACCACGGACAGCCGTAAACTATGGCTACACCTTC. The J gene is TRBJ1-2, the V gene TRBV18, with D maybe TRBD1 (6 bases). The V end lost 1 base, the J end lost 2 bases, and 11 bases lay between the germline ends. Germline CDR1 reads KGHSH; CDR2 reads LQKENI. The CDR3 is 15 residues long.

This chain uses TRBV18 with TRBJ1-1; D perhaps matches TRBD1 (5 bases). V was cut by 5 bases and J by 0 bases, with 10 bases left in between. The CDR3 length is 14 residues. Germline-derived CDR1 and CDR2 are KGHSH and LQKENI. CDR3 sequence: CASSVDSLNTEAFF. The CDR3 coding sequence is TGTGCCAGCTCAGTCGACAGCCTGAACACTGAAGCTTTCTTT.

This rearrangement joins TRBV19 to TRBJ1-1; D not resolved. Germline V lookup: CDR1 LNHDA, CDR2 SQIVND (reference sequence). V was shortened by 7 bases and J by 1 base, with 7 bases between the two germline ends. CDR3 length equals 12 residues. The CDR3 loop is CASTRRNTEAFF. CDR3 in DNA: TGTGCCAGTACCCGGAGGAACACTGAAGCTTTCTTT.

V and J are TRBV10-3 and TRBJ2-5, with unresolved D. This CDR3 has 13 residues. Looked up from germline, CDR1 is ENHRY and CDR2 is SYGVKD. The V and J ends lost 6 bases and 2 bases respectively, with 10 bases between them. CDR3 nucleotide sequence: TGTGCCATCAGCGGTAAGAGACAAGAGACCCAGTACTTC. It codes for CAISGKRQETQYF.

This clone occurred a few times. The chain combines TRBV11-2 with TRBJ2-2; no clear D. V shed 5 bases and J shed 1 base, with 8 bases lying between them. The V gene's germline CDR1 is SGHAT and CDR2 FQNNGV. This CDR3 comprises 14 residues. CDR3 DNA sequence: TGTGCCAGCAGCAAAGATAGGAACACCGGGGAGCTGTTTTTT. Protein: CASSKDRNTGELFF. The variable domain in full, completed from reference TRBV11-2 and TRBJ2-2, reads EAGVAQSPRYKIIEKRQSVAFWCNPISGHATLYWYQQILGQGPKLLIQFQNNGVVDDSQLPKDRFSAERLKGVDSTLKIQPAKLEDSAVYLCASSKDRNTGELFFGEGSRLTVL.

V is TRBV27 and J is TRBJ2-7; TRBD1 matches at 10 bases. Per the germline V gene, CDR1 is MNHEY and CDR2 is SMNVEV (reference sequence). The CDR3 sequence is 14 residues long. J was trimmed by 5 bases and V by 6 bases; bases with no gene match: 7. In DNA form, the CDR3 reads TGTGCCAGCAGGTCCCGGGACAGGGGCGACGAGCAGTACTTC. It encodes CASRSRDRGDEQYF.

The CDR3 sequence: CASSQGTASGLSSYEQYF. CDR3 bases: TGTGCCAGCAGCCAAGGAACGGCTAGCGGTTTAAGCTCCTACGAGCAGTACTTC. This chain connects TRBV4-2 to TRBJ2-5; 7 bases agree with TRBD2. With the DNA end fitting TRBJ2-7 better, the J assignment may be wrong. This CDR3 has 18 residues. The germline CDR1 and CDR2 sequences are LGHNA and YNFKEQ.

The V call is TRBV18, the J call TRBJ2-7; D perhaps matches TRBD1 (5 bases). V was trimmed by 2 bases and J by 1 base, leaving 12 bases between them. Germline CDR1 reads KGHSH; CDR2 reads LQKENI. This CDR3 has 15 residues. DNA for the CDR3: TGTGCCAGCTCACCAAGTTCCCAGGGATCCTACGAGCAGTACTTC. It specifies CASSPSSQGSYEQYF. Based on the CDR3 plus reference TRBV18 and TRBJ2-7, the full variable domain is NAGVMQNPRHLVRRRGQEARLRCSPMKGHSHVYWYRQLPEEGLKFMVYLQKENIIDESGMPKERFSAEFPKEGPSILRIQQVVRGDSAAYFCASSPSSQGSYEQYFGPGTRLTVT.

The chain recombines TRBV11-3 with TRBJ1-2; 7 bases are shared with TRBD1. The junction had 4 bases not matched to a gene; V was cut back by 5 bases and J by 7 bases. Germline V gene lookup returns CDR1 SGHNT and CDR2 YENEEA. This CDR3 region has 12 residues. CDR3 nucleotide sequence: TGTGCCAGCAGCGTCGACAGGGTTGGCTACACCTTC. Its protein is CASSVDRVGYTF.

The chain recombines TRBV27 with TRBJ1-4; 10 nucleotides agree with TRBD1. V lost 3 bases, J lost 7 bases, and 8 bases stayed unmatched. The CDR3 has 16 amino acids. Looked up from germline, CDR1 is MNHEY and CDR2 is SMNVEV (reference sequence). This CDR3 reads CASSFMTGGKGEKLFF. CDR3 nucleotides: TGTGCCAGCAGTTTTATGACAGGGGGCAAGGGTGAAAAACTGTTTTTT.

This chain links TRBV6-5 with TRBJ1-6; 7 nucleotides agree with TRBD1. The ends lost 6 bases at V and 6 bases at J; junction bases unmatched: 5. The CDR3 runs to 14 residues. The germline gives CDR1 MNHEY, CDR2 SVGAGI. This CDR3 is CASRRQGGNSPLHF. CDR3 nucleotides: TGTGCCAGCAGAAGACAGGGTGGTAATTCACCCCTCCACTTT.

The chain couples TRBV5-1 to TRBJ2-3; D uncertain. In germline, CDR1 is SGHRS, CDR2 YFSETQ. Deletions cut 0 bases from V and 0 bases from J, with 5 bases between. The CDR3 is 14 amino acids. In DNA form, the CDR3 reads TGCGCCAGCAGCTTGGTACAGAGCACAGATACGCAGTATTTT. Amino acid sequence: CASSLVQSTDTQYF.